Below, 20 T cell receptor beta chains from the same sample are listed, as sequenced in a study of Graves' ophthalmopathy and Graves' hyperthyroidism. RNA transcripts provided the template for amplifying TCR beta CDR3 regions. RT-PCR in the first round used HTBI primers; a second-round multiplex PCR followed. TCRdb used MiXCR to reprocess the multiplex PCR reads, holding one entry per CDR3 protein. The sample has hundreds of thousands of distinct CDR3 sequences; 35% to 50% are singletons. Sequencing input: peripheral blood. The receptors here all came from an adult man with Graves' ophthalmopathy.

The rearrangement links TRBV25-1 to TRBJ1-2; 9 bases match TRBD1. The junction had 9 bases not matched to a gene; V was cut back by 2 bases and J by 8 bases. Germline V gene data show CDR1 as MGHDK and CDR2 as SYGVNS. CDR3 size: 15 residues. The CDR3 region has the DNA TGTGCCAGCAGTGAACCATCGGGACAGGGAGGGGGCTACACCTTC. This codes for CASSEPSGQGGGYTF.

Comment on this clonotype: A much bigger clone sits one base away, suggesting this may be a read error. This rearrangement joins TRBV10-2 to TRBJ2-5; 9 bases agree with TRBD2. The CDR3 is made up of 15 amino acids. The V gene's germline CDR1 is WSHSY and CDR2 SAAADI. CDR3 sequence reads: CASSPTGGGGETQYF. The CDR3 DNA reads TGTGCCAGCAGCCCCACGGGCGGGGGGGGAGAGACCCAGTACTTC.

This clonotype was found many times. The chain couples TRBV19 to TRBJ1-1; a weak D match, TRBD1 (5 bases). This CDR3 is 15 amino acids long. Per the germline V gene, CDR1 is LNHDA and CDR2 is SQIVND (reference sequence). Trimming cost V 5 bases and J 1 base, with 14 bases left between them. This CDR3 is CASSFYRTGNTEAFF. The DNA for the CDR3 is TGTGCCAGTAGTTTCTACAGGACGGGGAACACTGAAGCTTTCTTT.

V gene TRBV20-1 combines with J gene TRBJ2-5; 11 bases align to TRBD2. This CDR3 region has 16 residues. Germline-derived CDR1 and CDR2 are DFQATT and SNEGSKA (reference sequence). V shed 5 bases, J shed 2 bases, and the junction held 10 bases outside the gene matches. The CDR3 reads CSAAGTSGARQETQYF. In DNA form, the CDR3 reads TGCAGTGCTGCCGGGACTAGCGGAGCAAGACAAGAGACCCAGTACTTC.

V and J are TRBV7-3 and TRBJ1-3; the D is unclear. The germline V gene has CDR1 SGHTA and CDR2 FQGTGA. This CDR3 comprises 15 residues. Deletions cut 5 bases from V and 7 bases from J, with 18 bases between. CDR3 sequence: CASSVGRNSPNTIYF. In DNA form, the CDR3 reads TGTGCCAGCAGCGTAGGGAGGAACAGCCCGAACACCATATATTTT.

The chain couples TRBV30 to TRBJ2-7; D uncertain. Germline V gene data show CDR1 as GTSNPN and CDR2 as SVGIG (reference sequence). The CDR3 extends over 10 amino acids. Between the trimmed V and J ends, which lost 3 bases and 7 bases, there was a span of 7 bases. The CDR3 loop is CAWRGREQYF. The CDR3 DNA is TGTGCCTGGAGAGGCAGGGAGCAGTACTTC.

The V gene is TRBV20-1, the J gene TRBJ1-3, with 10 bases fitting TRBD1. The length of the CDR3 is 15 residues. V dropped 3 bases and J dropped 3; count of bases not matched to a gene: 5. The germline CDR1 and CDR2 sequences are DFQATT and SNEGSKA (reference sequence). The CDR3 DNA follows: TGCAGTGCTAGTCCGACAGGGGGCGGTGGAAACACCATATATTTT. This codes for CSASPTGGGGNTIYF.

Only a few counts were recorded for this clonotype. This chain's CDR3 is CSVVRQSTQYF. CDR3 DNA: TGCAGCGTTGTGCGACAAAGTACGCAGTATTTT. V usage is TRBV29-1 and J usage is TRBJ2-3; no definite D call. Germline V gene data show CDR1 as SQVTM and CDR2 as ANQGSEA. V shed 4 bases and J shed 8 bases, with 10 bases lying between them. The CDR3 totals 11 residues.

The table lists this clonotype with a few counts. V and J are TRBV2 and TRBJ1-1, with 9 bases matching TRBD1. The CDR3 loop spans 13 amino acids. Per the germline V gene, CDR1 is SNHLY and CDR2 is FYNNEI. After removal of 6 bases from V and 10 bases from J, the junction contained 9 bases not matched to a gene. CDR3 DNA sequence: TGTGCCAGCAGGCAAGACAGGGGGGGCACAGCTTTCTTT. It specifies CASRQDRGGTAFF.

The chain couples TRBV10-3 to TRBJ1-1; 10 nucleotides agree with TRBD1. Germline-derived CDR1 and CDR2 are ENHRY and SYGVKD. The V gene end was trimmed by 10 bases and the J gene end by 4 bases; junction bases not matched to a gene: 15. The CDR3 loop spans 16 amino acids. CDR3 in amino acids: CASRRHLTGGRTEAFF. As DNA, the CDR3 is TGTGCCAGCAGGCGACACCTGACAGGGGGCCGCACTGAAGCTTTCTTT.

J is TRBJ1-5 and V is TRBV7-8, with D uncertain. V lost 1 base, J lost 7 bases, and 8 bases lay in between. Looked up from germline, CDR1 is SGHVS and CDR2 is FQNEAQ. The CDR3 spans 13 residues. CDR3 DNA: TGTGCCAGCAGCTTAGAACAGACACAGCCCCAGCATTTT. It encodes CASSLEQTQPQHF.

In this sample, this clonotype turned up many times. The chain couples TRBV15 to TRBJ1-2, with D unclear. V lost 5 bases and J 7 bases, leaving 17 bases between the germline ends. This CDR3 has 14 amino acids. Germline CDR1 LNHNV, CDR2 YYDKDF (reference sequence). This CDR3 reads CATSRGPSAGGYTF. The DNA for the CDR3 is TGTGCCACCAGCCGAGGACCCTCAGCGGGTGGCTACACCTTC.

This clonotype showed up many times. The chain employs TRBV25-1 and TRBJ1-1, with a weak D call TRBD1 (5 bases). The ends were cut back, 3 bases at V and 0 bases at J, with 8 bases in the middle. Germline values: CDR1 MGHDK, CDR2 SYGVNS. This CDR3 spans 14 amino acids. The CDR3 spells CASSDGQVNTEAFF. CDR3 nucleotide sequence: TGTGCCAGCAGTGACGGACAAGTGAACACTGAAGCTTTCTTT.

This clonotype was observed at least ten times. The V gene is TRBV4-1, the J gene TRBJ1-5; D is ambiguous. The V end lost 0 bases, the J end lost 4 bases, and 7 bases lay between the germline ends. This CDR3 comprises 14 residues. Germline lookup yields CDR1 MGHRA and CDR2 YSYEKL. For the CDR3, the DNA is TGCGCCAGCAGCCAAGAGGCGGGGAATCAGCCCCAGCATTTT. It yields the protein CASSQEAGNQPQHF.

This clonotype was recorded only once. This rearrangement joins TRBV5-1 to TRBJ1-5; 7 bases match TRBD1. This CDR3 has 15 residues. CDR1 is SGHRS, CDR2 YFSETQ, per germline. Losses at the gene ends were 7 bases for V and 3 bases for J; bases not matched to a gene: 10. The DNA of the CDR3 is TGCGCCAGCCTCGGGGACAGTTACTTCAATCAGCCCCAGCATTTT. It encodes CASLGDSYFNQPQHF.

This clonotype was counted ten times or more. V gene TRBV2 combines with J gene TRBJ2-7; no definite D call. The V end lost 2 bases, the J end lost 4 bases, and 6 bases lay between the germline ends. The CDR3 is 12 residues long. The germline V gene encodes CDR1 SNHLY and CDR2 FYNNEI. The CDR3 DNA is TGTGCCAGCAGTGAACGAGAATACGAGCAGTACTTC. As protein: CASSEREYEQYF.

This clonotype showed up many times. CDR3 bases: TGCGCCAGCAGCCACGAGGACAGGGCTCTTGAAGCTTTCTTT. Protein product: CASSHEDRALEAFF. This chain uses TRBV4-1 with TRBJ1-1; TRBD1 aligns across 8 bases. This CDR3 spans 14 amino acids. Germline CDR1 MGHRA, CDR2 YSYEKL. Trimming removed 3 bases from V and 7 bases from J; junction bases left unmatched: 7.

The V gene is TRBV2, the J gene TRBJ2-3; perhaps TRBD2 as D (6 bases). This CDR3 comprises 15 residues. Germline CDR1 SNHLY, CDR2 FYNNEI. V lost 6 bases and J lost 4, with 17 bases in between. The CDR3 reads CASRFGGLIPDTQYF. In DNA form, the CDR3 reads TGTGCCAGCAGGTTTGGGGGGTTGATTCCAGATACGCAGTATTTT. The full variable domain, completed using reference TRBV2 and TRBJ2-3, is EPEVTQTPSHQVTQMGQEVILRCVPISNHLYFYWYRQILGQKVEFLVSFYNNEISEKSEIFDDQFSVERPDGSNFTLKIRSTKLEDSAMYFCASRFGGLIPDTQYFGPGTRLTVL.

This clonotype was observed many times. CDR3 protein: CASNPGGAETQYF. CDR3 DNA sequence: TGTGCCAGCAACCCCGGAGGGGCGGAGACCCAGTACTTC. The genes are TRBV7-6 and TRBJ2-5; maybe TRBD2 (6 bases). This CDR3 is 13 amino acids long. The V gene's germline CDR1 is SGHVS and CDR2 FNYEAQ. The V end lost 7 bases, the J end lost 5 bases, and 14 bases lay between the germline ends.

The table lists this clonotype with a few counts. The chain uses TRBV25-1 and TRBJ1-3, with unresolved D. There are 15 residues in the CDR3. Germline CDR1 MGHDK, CDR2 SYGVNS. V was shortened by 6 bases and J by 1 base, with 13 bases between the two germline ends. CDR3 bases: TGTGCCAGCAGCCAAAACGGAAATTCTGGAAACACCATATATTTT. Translating it yields CASSQNGNSGNTIYF. Combining the CDR3 with reference TRBV25-1 and TRBJ1-3 gives the whole variable domain EADIYQTPRYLVIGTGKKITLECSQTMGHDKMYWYQQDPGMELHLIHYSYGVNSTEKGDLSSESTVSRIRTEHFPLTLESARPSHTSQYLCASSQNGNSGNTIYFGEGSWLTVV.